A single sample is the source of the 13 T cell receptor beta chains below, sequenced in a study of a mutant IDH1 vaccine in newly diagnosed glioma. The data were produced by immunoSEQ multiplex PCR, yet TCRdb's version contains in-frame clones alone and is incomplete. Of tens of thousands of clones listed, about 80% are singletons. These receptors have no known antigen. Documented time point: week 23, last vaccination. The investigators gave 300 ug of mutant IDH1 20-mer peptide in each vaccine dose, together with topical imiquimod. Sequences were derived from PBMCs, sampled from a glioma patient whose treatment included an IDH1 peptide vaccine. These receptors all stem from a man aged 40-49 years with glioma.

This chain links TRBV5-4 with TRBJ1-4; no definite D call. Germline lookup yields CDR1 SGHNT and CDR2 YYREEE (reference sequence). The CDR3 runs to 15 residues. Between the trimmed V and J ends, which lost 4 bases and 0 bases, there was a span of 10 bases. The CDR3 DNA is TGTGCCAGCAGCGTGACCGGGACAACTAATGAAAAACTGTTTTTT. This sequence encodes CASSVTGTTNEKLFF.

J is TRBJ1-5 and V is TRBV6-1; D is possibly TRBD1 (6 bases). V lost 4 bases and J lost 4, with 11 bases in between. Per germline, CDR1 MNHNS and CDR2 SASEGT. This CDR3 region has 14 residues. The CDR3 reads CASSGTATNQPQHF. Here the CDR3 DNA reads TGTGCCAGCAGTGGGACAGCAACAAATCAGCCCCAGCATTTT.

The CDR3 spells CASSPDSSYGYTF. The CDR3 DNA sequence: TGTGCCAGCAGCCCGGACTCTAGCTATGGCTACACCTTC. The rearrangement joins TRBV7-9 to TRBJ1-2; no reliable D call. The CDR3 is 13 amino acids. V dropped 5 bases and J dropped 4 bases, with 11 bases sitting between them. Germline V gives CDR1 SEHNR, CDR2 FQNEAQ (reference sequence).

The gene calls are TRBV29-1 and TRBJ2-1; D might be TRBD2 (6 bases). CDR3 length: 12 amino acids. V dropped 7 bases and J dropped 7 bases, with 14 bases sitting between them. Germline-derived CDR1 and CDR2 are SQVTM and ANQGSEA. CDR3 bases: TGCAGCGGCCGGGACTTCGAAAATGAGCAGTTCTTC. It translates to CSGRDFENEQFF.

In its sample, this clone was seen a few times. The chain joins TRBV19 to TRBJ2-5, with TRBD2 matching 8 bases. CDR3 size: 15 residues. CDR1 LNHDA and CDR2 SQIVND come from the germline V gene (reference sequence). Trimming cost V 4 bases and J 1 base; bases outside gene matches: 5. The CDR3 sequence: CASSSGGTTQETQYF. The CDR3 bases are TGTGCCAGTAGTAGCGGGGGGACGACCCAAGAGACCCAGTACTTC. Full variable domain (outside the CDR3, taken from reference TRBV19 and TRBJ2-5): DGGITQSPKYLFRKEGQNVTLSCEQNLNHDAMYWYRQDPGQGLRLIYYSQIVNDFQKGDIAEGYSVSREKKESFPLTVTSAQKNPTAFYLCASSSGGTTQETQYFGPGTRLLVL.

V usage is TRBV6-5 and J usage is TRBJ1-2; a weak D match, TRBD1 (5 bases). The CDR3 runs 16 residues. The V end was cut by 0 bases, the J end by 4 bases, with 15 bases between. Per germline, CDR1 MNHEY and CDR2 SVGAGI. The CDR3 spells CASSYSGRGVGYGYTF. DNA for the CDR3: TGTGCCAGCAGTTACTCCGGACGGGGGGTGGGCTATGGCTACACCTTC.

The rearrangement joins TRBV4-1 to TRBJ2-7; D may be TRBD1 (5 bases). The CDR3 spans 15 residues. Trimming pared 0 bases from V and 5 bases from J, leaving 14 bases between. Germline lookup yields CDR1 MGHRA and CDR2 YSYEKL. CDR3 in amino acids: CASSQDSRVFHEQYF. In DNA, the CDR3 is TGCGCCAGCAGCCAAGATAGCAGGGTATTCCACGAGCAGTACTTC.

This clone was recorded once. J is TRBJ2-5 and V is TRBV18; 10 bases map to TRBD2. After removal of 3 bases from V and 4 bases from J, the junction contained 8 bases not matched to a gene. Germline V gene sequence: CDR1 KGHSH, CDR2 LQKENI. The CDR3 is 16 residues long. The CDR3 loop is CASSPQLAGSGETQYF. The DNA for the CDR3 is TGTGCCAGCTCACCTCAACTAGCGGGGTCGGGAGAGACCCAGTACTTC.

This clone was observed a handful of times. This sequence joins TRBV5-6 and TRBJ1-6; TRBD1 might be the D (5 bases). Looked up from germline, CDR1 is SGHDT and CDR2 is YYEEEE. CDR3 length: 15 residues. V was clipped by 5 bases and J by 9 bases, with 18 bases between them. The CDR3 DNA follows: TGTGCCAGCAGTCTGGCAGGGTCTATCATTTCACCCCTCCACTTT. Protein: CASSLAGSIISPLHF. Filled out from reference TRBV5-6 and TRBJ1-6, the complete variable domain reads DAGVTQSPTHLIKTRGQQVTLRCSPKSGHDTVSWYQQALGQGPQFIFQYYEEEERQRGNFPDRFSGHQFPNYSSELNVNALLLGDSALYLCASSLAGSIISPLHFGNGTRLTVT.

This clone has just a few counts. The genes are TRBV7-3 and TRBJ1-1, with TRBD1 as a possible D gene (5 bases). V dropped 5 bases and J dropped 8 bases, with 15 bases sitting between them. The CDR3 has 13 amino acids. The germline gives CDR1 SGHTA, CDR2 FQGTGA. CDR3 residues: CASSRAGSAEAFF. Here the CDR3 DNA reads TGTGCCAGCAGCAGAGCAGGGTCGGCGGAAGCTTTCTTT.

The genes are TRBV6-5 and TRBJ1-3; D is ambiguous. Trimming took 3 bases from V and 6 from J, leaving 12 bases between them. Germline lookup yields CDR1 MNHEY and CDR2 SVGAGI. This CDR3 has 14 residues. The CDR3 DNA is TGTGCCAGCAGTTATCAAGGGCGGATAAACACCATATATTTT. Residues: CASSYQGRINTIYF.

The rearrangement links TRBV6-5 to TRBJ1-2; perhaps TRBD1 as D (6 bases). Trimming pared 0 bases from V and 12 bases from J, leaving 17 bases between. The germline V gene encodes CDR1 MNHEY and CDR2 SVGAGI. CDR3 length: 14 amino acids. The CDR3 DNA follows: TGTGCCAGCAGTTACTCGCCCCTTCGTGGGGGCCACACCTTC. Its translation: CASSYSPLRGGHTF.

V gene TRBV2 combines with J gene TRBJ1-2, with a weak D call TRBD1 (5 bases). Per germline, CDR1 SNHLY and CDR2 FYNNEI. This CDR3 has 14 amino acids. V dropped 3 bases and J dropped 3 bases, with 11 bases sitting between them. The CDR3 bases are TGTGCCAGCAGTGAGCAGGGCAGTGACTATGGCTACACCTTC. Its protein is CASSEQGSDYGYTF. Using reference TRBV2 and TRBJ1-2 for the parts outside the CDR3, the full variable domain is EPEVTQTPSHQVTQMGQEVILRCVPISNHLYFYWYRQILGQKVEFLVSFYNNEISEKSEIFDDQFSVERPDGSNFTLKIRSTKLEDSAMYFCASSEQGSDYGYTFGSGTRLTVV.